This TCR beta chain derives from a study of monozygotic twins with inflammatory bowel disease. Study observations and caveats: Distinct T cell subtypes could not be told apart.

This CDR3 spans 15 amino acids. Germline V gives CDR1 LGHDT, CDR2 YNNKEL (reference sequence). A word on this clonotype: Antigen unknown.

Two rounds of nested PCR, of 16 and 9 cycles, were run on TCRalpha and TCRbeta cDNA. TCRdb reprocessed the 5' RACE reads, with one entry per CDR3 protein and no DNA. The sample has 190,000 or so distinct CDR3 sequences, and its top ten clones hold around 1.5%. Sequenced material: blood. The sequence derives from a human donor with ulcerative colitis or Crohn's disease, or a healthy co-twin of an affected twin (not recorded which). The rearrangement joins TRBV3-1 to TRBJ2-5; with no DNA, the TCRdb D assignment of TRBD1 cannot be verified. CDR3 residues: CASSPLRGYQETQYF.